This passage covers 28 T cell receptor beta chains from one sample sequenced in a study of T cell responses to AZD1222 COVID-19 vaccine. Using immunoSEQ multiplex PCR, the repertoire was profiled, and TCRdb retains in-frame clones only, with some absent. The profile shows more than 85,000 clones, approximately 88% of them singletons. The source material was peripheral blood, sampled on day 0 of AZD1222 vaccination. The origin of the receptors is an adult in good health.

V usage is TRBV6-5 and J usage is TRBJ1-2, with D possibly matching TRBD1 (6 bases). V was cut by 0 bases and J by 7 bases, with 9 bases left in between. The CDR3 sequence is 13 residues long. CDR1 is MNHEY and CDR2 is SVGAGI in the germline V gene. CDR3 DNA: TGTGCCAGCAGTTACTCGTTGGGGGCTGGCTACACCTTC. It translates to CASSYSLGAGYTF.

This chain connects TRBV4-2 to TRBJ2-7, with 7 bases fitting TRBD2. Germline V gene data show CDR1 as LGHNA and CDR2 as YNFKEQ. V trimming: 4 bases; J trimming: 2 bases; junction bases outside the gene matches: 11. This CDR3 region has 16 residues. The CDR3 DNA follows: TGTGCCAGCAGCCTTCAACTAGCGACCTCCGCCTACGAGCAGTACTTC. Residues: CASSLQLATSAYEQYF.

The chain combines TRBV6-5 with TRBJ2-1; the match to TRBD2 covers 7 bases. Germline CDR1 reads MNHEY; CDR2 reads SVGAGI. After removal of 7 bases from V and 5 bases from J, the junction contained 11 bases not matched to a gene. The length of the CDR3 is 15 residues. CDR3 sequence (DNA): TGTGCCAGCATCCTGGGGCGGGAGCCCAACAATGAGCAGTTCTTC. This encodes CASILGREPNNEQFF.

This rearrangement joins TRBV7-9 to TRBJ2-5, with 8 bases that match TRBD1. CDR3 length: 14 amino acids. The junction had 8 bases not matched to a gene; V was cut back by 1 base and J by 10 bases. From germline, CDR1 is SEHNR and CDR2 FQNEAQ (reference sequence). The CDR3 here is CASSLVGQGPIQYF. DNA of the CDR3: TGTGCCAGCAGCTTAGTCGGACAGGGCCCCATCCAGTACTTC.

Only a few counts were recorded for this clone. CDR3 bases: TGCGCCAGCAGCCCCGGGACAGGGGACTATGGCTACACCTTC. Encoded protein: CASSPGTGDYGYTF. The chain combines TRBV4-1 with TRBJ1-2; 10 nucleotides agree with TRBD1. Germline assignment: CDR1 MGHRA and CDR2 YSYEKL. This CDR3 region has 14 residues. The ends lost 4 bases at V and 3 bases at J; junction bases unmatched: 2.

The chain joins TRBV30 to TRBJ1-1, with TRBD1 matching over 7 bases. From germline, CDR1 is GTSNPN and CDR2 SVGIG (reference sequence). J was trimmed by 7 bases and V by 3 bases; bases with no gene match: 14. The CDR3 contains 15 residues. CDR3 amino acids: CAWSLIKTGHGEAFF. CDR3 DNA: TGTGCCTGGAGCCTCATCAAGACAGGGCACGGTGAAGCTTTCTTT. Using reference TRBV30 and TRBJ1-1 for the parts outside the CDR3, the full variable domain is SQTIHQWPATLVQPVGSPLSLECTVEGTSNPNLYWYRQAAGRGLQLLFYSVGIGQISSEVPQNLSASRPQDRQFILSSKKLLLSDSGFYLCAWSLIKTGHGEAFFGQGTRLTVV.

The chain couples TRBV4-2 to TRBJ1-6, with a tentative D call TRBD1 (5 bases). Per germline, CDR1 LGHNA and CDR2 YNFKEQ. The CDR3 extends over 15 amino acids. Trimming pared 0 bases from V and 10 bases from J, leaving 13 bases between. This CDR3 reads CASSQDQGGRSPLHF. The CDR3 DNA sequence: TGTGCCAGCAGCCAAGATCAGGGAGGAAGGTCACCCCTCCACTTT.

This chain joins TRBV15 and TRBJ2-1, with no clear D. CDR1 is LNHNV and CDR2 is YYDKDF in the germline V gene (reference sequence). The V gene lost 5 bases and the J gene lost 5 bases, with 13 bases spanning the gap. The CDR3 covers 14 residues. The CDR3 is CATSQLKADNEQFF. The CDR3 nucleotides are TGTGCCACCAGCCAATTAAAGGCTGACAATGAGCAGTTCTTC.

This CDR3 is CSASGSRTSGDQETQYF. CDR3 sequence (DNA): TGCAGTGCTAGTGGCTCAAGGACTAGCGGAGATCAAGAGACCCAGTACTTC. The V gene is TRBV20-1, the J gene TRBJ2-5; 10 bases fit TRBD2. This CDR3 has 17 residues. Germline V lookup: CDR1 DFQATT, CDR2 SNEGSKA (reference sequence). Unmatched junction bases numbered 12, after V lost 3 bases and J lost 2 bases.

The chain carries TRBV18 and TRBJ1-4; D is possibly TRBD1 (5 bases). Trimming left V 1 base short and J 8 bases short, with 14 bases between. CDR1 is KGHSH, CDR2 LQKENI, per germline. This CDR3 has 15 amino acids. CDR3 DNA sequence: TGTGCCAGCTCACCACACCTAAGGGGACGGGAAAAACTGTTTTTT. As protein: CASSPHLRGREKLFF.

A few counts support this clone. CDR3 nucleotides: TGTGCCAGTAGTGGGGGGAACGGGGTATGGAATCAGCCCCAGCATTTT. Translation gives CASSGGNGVWNQPQHF. V is TRBV19 and J is TRBJ1-5; possibly TRBD1 for D (5 bases). Germline-derived CDR1 and CDR2 are LNHDA and SQIVND (reference sequence). Trimming removed 5 bases at V and 4 bases at J, with 18 bases between. This CDR3 contains 16 residues.

The rearrangement joins TRBV6-6 to TRBJ2-3, with TRBD2 as a possible D gene (5 bases). Trimming left V 7 bases short and J 1 base short, with 15 bases between. CDR3 length: 15 amino acids. The germline V gene encodes CDR1 MNHNY and CDR2 SVGAGI (reference sequence). CDR3 sequence (DNA): TGTGCCAGCACACCACGGGTTAGCGGCACAGATACGCAGTATTTT. Its translation is CASTPRVSGTDTQYF.

The chain carries TRBV3-1 (or the pseudogene TRBV3-2) and TRBJ1-1; 7 positions agree with TRBD1. The ends lost 2 bases at V and 4 bases at J; junction bases unmatched: 7. CDR1 is LGHDT and CDR2 is YNNKEL in the germline V gene (reference sequence). The CDR3 contains 15 residues. This CDR3 reads CASSQNPGGTTEAFF. CDR3 bases: TGTGCCAGCAGCCAAAACCCAGGGGGTACCACTGAAGCTTTCTTT.

This chain uses TRBV4-1 with TRBJ1-2; D unresolved. The CDR3 spans 15 residues. V was clipped by 0 bases and J by 2 bases, with 10 bases between them. Per germline, CDR1 MGHRA and CDR2 YSYEKL. The CDR3 here is CASSQERAVNYGYTF. In DNA form, the CDR3 reads TGCGCCAGCAGCCAAGAAAGGGCGGTAAACTATGGCTACACCTTC.

The rearrangement uses TRBV7-9 and TRBJ2-1, with no clear D. Germline CDR1 and CDR2: SEHNR and FQNEAQ (reference sequence). V was trimmed by 2 bases and J by 8 bases, leaving 10 bases between them. The CDR3 length is 13 residues. The CDR3 reads CASSLFSYHEQFF. The CDR3 DNA reads TGTGCCAGCAGCTTATTCTCTTACCATGAGCAGTTCTTC.

The chain links TRBV2 to TRBJ1-4, with D possibly TRBD1 on 6 matching bases. The germline CDR1 and CDR2 sequences are SNHLY and FYNNEI. Deletions cut 8 bases from V and 7 bases from J, with 17 bases between. The CDR3 covers 14 residues. The DNA for the CDR3 is TGTGCCAGCGTCCGCATGGGAGGGGGTGAAAAACTGTTTTTT. Its translation is CASVRMGGGEKLFF. Using reference TRBV2 and TRBJ1-4 for the parts outside the CDR3, the full variable domain is EPEVTQTPSHQVTQMGQEVILRCVPISNHLYFYWYRQILGQKVEFLVSFYNNEISEKSEIFDDQFSVERPDGSNFTLKIRSTKLEDSAMYFCASVRMGGGEKLFFGSGTQLSVL.

The chain links TRBV6-1 to TRBJ1-2, with TRBD1 matching 8 bases. Looked up from germline, CDR1 is MNHNS and CDR2 is SASEGT. V lost 2 bases to trimming and J lost 0 bases; unmatched junction nucleotides: 8. CDR3 length: 17 amino acids. This CDR3 reads CASSESAGGVSNYGYTF. CDR3 in DNA: TGTGCCAGCAGTGAATCCGCAGGGGGCGTTTCTAACTATGGCTACACCTTC.

The V gene is TRBV5-1, the J gene TRBJ1-1; no firm D call. Germline V gives CDR1 SGHRS, CDR2 YFSETQ. Trimming stripped 1 base from V and 0 bases from J, with 4 bases between. The CDR3 runs 13 residues. CDR3: CASSLRLNTEAFF. As DNA, the CDR3 is TGCGCCAGCAGCTTGCGCCTGAACACTGAAGCTTTCTTT.

The chain has TRBV9 and TRBJ1-1, with unresolved D. CDR3 size: 16 residues. Trimming took 0 bases from V and 2 from J, leaving 14 bases between them. Germline V gene sequence: CDR1 SGDLS, CDR2 YYNGEE. The CDR3 reads CASSVGSGTGNTEAFF. In nucleotides, the CDR3 is TGTGCCAGCAGCGTAGGGTCAGGCACTGGAAACACTGAAGCTTTCTTT. Combining the CDR3 with reference TRBV9 and TRBJ1-1 gives the whole variable domain DSGVTQTPKHLITATGQRVTLRCSPRSGDLSVYWYQQSLDQGLQFLIQYYNGEERAKGNILERFSAQQFPDLHSELNLSSLELGDSALYFCASSVGSGTGNTEAFFGQGTRLTVV.

This chain joins TRBV5-1 and TRBJ2-1; 9 nucleotides match TRBD1. The germline V gene encodes CDR1 SGHRS and CDR2 YFSETQ. The CDR3 is made up of 14 amino acids. Trimming at V came to 4 bases and at J to 4 bases, leaving 3 bases not matched to a gene. Written as DNA, the CDR3 is TGCGCCAGCAGCGCGGGACAGGGATACAATGAGCAGTTCTTC. It specifies CASSAGQGYNEQFF.

This clone was seen only once. The chain recombines TRBV7-9 with TRBJ1-1; D gene ambiguous. V shed 5 bases and J shed 0 bases, with 7 bases lying between them. The germline V gene has CDR1 SEHNR and CDR2 FQNEAQ (reference sequence). This CDR3 is built from 13 residues. The CDR3 DNA is TGTGCCAGCAGCACCTTCATGAACACTGAAGCTTTCTTT. This sequence encodes CASSTFMNTEAFF.

The chain is built from TRBV3-1 (or the pseudogene TRBV3-2) and TRBJ2-1, with 8 positions matching TRBD1. This CDR3 contains 15 residues. V was pared by 1 base and J by 8 bases, with 7 bases of the junction left unmatched. CDR1 is LGHDT, CDR2 YNNKEL, per germline (reference sequence). The CDR3: CASSQGPQGGDEQFF. The CDR3 DNA sequence: TGTGCCAGCAGCCAAGGCCCACAGGGGGGCGATGAGCAGTTCTTC.

The rearrangement links TRBV6-1 to TRBJ2-7, with D perhaps TRBD1 (6 bases). Germline values: CDR1 MNHNS, CDR2 SASEGT. The germline V and J ends were trimmed by 2 bases and 2 bases, with 19 bases remaining between them. The CDR3 covers 17 residues. CDR3 amino acids: CASSELPGTRGTYEQYF. DNA of the CDR3: TGTGCCAGCAGTGAATTGCCAGGGACAAGGGGGACCTACGAGCAGTACTTC.

The CDR3 region is CSVARDTSTEAFF. The CDR3 DNA is TGCAGCGTCGCACGGGACACCTCCACTGAAGCTTTCTTT. The chain has TRBV29-1 and TRBJ1-1, with a weak D call TRBD1 (6 bases). Germline loops: CDR1 SQVTM, CDR2 ANQGSEA. The V end lost 6 bases, the J end lost 4 bases, and 15 bases lay between the germline ends. This CDR3 has 13 amino acids.

V usage is TRBV10-1 and J usage is TRBJ2-3; 10 positions match TRBD2. This CDR3 comprises 16 residues. Trimming cost V 0 bases and J 4 bases; bases outside gene matches: 4. Germline-derived CDR1 and CDR2 are WNHNN and SYGVQD (reference sequence). CDR3 loop: CASSESKGLAPDTQYF. DNA of the CDR3: TGCGCCAGCAGTGAGTCCAAGGGACTAGCGCCAGATACGCAGTATTTT.

The gene calls are TRBV5-6 and TRBJ1-1; a possible D gene is TRBD1 (5 bases). V lost 4 bases and J lost 4, with 11 bases in between. Germline CDR1 reads SGHDT; CDR2 reads YYEEEE. This CDR3 is 13 amino acids long. The CDR3 nucleotides read TGTGCCAGCAGCCGGCGGGGGAGCACTGAAGCTTTCTTT. It is translated as CASSRRGSTEAFF.

This clone occurred a few times. This chain's CDR3 is CASKGQGLMNTEAFF. The CDR3 region has the DNA TGTGCCAGCAAGGGACAGGGGCTAATGAACACTGAAGCTTTCTTT. The rearrangement joins TRBV27 to TRBJ1-1; 10 bases line up with TRBD1. The CDR3 contains 15 residues. V gave up 7 bases and J gave up 0 bases; unmatched junction bases: 5. Germline CDR1 reads MNHEY; CDR2 reads SMNVEV (reference sequence).

A word on this clone: At one of its ends the junction is not consistent with the germline gene, which may arise from a read error. The chain has TRBV28 and TRBJ1-1, with D possibly matching TRBD1 (5 bases). The V gene's germline CDR1 is MDHEN and CDR2 SYDVKM. The CDR3 has 14 residues. CDR3 amino acids: CASTLGNRKRQKIF. DNA for the CDR3: TGTGCCAGCACGTTGGGAAATCGGAAGAGACAGAAAATATTT. The whole variable domain, filled in from reference TRBV28 and TRBJ1-1, reads DVKVTQSSRYLVKRTGEKVFLECVQDMDHENMFWYRQDPGLGLRLIYFSYDVKMKEKGDIPEGYSVSREKKERFSLILESASTNQTSMYLCASTLGNRKRQKIFGQGTRLTVV.